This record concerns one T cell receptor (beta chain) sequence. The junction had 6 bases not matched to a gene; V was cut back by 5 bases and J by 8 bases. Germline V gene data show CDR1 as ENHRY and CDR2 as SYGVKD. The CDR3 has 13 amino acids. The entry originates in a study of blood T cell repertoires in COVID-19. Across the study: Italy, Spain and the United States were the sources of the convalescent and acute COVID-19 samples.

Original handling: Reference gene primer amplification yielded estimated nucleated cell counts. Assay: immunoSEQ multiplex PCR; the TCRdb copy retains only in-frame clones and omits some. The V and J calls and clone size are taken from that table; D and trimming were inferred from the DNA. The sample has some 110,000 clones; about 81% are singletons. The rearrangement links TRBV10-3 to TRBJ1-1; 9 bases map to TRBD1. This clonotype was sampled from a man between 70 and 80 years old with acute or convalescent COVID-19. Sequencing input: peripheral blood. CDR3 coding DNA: TGTGCCATCAGTATTTTACAGGGGGCGGAAGCTTTCTTT. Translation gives CAISILQGAEAFF.